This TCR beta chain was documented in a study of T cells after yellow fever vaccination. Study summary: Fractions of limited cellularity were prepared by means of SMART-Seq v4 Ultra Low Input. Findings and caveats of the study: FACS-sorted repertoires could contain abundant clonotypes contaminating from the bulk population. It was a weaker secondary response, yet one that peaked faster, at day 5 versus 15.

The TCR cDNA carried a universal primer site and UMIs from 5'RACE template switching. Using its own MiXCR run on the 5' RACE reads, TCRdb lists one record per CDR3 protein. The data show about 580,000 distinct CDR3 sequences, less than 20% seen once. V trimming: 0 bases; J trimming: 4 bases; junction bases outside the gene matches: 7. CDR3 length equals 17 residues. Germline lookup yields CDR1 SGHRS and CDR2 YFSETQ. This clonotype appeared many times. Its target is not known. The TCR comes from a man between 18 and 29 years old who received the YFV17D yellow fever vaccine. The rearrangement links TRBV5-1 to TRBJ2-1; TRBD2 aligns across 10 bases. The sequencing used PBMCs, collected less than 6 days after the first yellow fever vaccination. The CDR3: CASSLGLAGALYNEQFF. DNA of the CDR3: TGCGCCAGCAGCTTGGGCCTAGCGGGGGCCCTTTACAATGAGCAGTTCTTC.